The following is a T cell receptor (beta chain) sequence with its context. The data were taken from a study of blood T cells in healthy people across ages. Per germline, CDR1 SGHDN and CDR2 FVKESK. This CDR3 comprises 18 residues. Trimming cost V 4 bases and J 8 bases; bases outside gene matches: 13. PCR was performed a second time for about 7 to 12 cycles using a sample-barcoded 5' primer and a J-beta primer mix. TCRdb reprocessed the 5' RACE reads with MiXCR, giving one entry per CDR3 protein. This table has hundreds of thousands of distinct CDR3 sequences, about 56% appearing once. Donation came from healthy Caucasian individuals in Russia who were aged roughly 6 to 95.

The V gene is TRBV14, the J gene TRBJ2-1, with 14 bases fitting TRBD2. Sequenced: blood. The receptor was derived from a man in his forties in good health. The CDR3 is CASSLDSGTSGGFDEQFF. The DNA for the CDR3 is TGTGCCAGCAGCCTAGACTCCGGGACTAGCGGGGGATTCGATGAGCAGTTCTTC.